A single sample is the source of the 10 T cell receptor beta chains below, sequenced in a study of T cell repertoires in cytomegalovirus infection. No antigen is known for these receptors. TCRdb ran MiXCR on the reads and lists one entry per CDR3 protein. The profile covers about 900,000 distinct CDR3 sequences, with roughly 30% appearing a single time and around 15% taken by the ten largest. Sequencing was performed on cultured CD8+ T cells from PBMCs, taken from culture after CMV antigen stimulation. These receptors all come from a human donor in good health (CMV status not recorded). Some clones in this sample may be carry-over from other donors' samples.

The rearrangement links TRBV20-1 to TRBJ2-1; TRBD2 might be the D (5 bases). From germline, CDR1 is DFQATT and CDR2 SNEGSKA (reference sequence). The CDR3 is made up of 13 amino acids. Deletions cut 2 bases from V and 10 bases from J, with 15 bases between. The CDR3 DNA sequence: TGCAGTGCTAGACCTCTCCGGAGGCACGAGCAGTTCTTC. Protein product: CSARPLRRHEQFF.

J is TRBJ2-7 and V is TRBV7-9; D may match TRBD1 or TRBD2 (6 bases each). Trimming left V 5 bases short and J 3 bases short, with 11 bases between. CDR1 and CDR2 from the germline V gene are SEHNR and FQNEAQ (reference sequence). The CDR3 spans 13 residues. The chain's CDR3 is CASSTEGGYEQYF. CDR3 coding DNA: TGTGCCAGCAGCACCGAGGGGGGCTACGAGCAGTACTTC. Complete variable domain (other parts from reference TRBV7-9 and TRBJ2-7): DTGVSQNPRHKITKRGQNVTFRCDPISEHNRLYWYRQTLGQGPEFLTYFQNEAQLEKSRLLSDRFSAERPKGSFSTLEIQRTEQGDSAMYLCASSTEGGYEQYFGPGTRLTVT.

The chain employs TRBV9 and TRBJ2-3; TRBD2 agrees at 15 bases. The CDR3 is 17 amino acids. Germline V gene sequence: CDR1 SGDLS, CDR2 YYNGEE. After removal of 3 bases from V and 7 bases from J, the junction contained 9 bases not matched to a gene. CDR3 protein: CASSAPRTSGGEYTQYF. In DNA, the CDR3 is TGTGCCAGCAGCGCACCAAGGACTAGCGGGGGGGAATATACGCAGTATTTT.

This clonotype was seen only a few times. The chain couples TRBV2 to TRBJ2-3; 10 bases align to TRBD2. Germline V gene data show CDR1 as SNHLY and CDR2 as FYNNEI. The CDR3 has 17 residues. V was pared by 3 bases and J by 2 bases, with 8 bases of the junction left unmatched. The CDR3 loop is CASSEPLAGAHTDTQYF. The CDR3 bases are TGTGCCAGCAGTGAGCCCCTAGCGGGGGCCCACACAGATACGCAGTATTTT.

This clonotype came up a few times. V is TRBV12-3 or TRBV12-4 and J is TRBJ2-1; D may match TRBD1 or TRBD2 (5 bases each). Trimming left V 3 bases short and J 5 bases short, with 17 bases between. CDR3 size: 16 residues. CDR3 DNA sequence: TGTGCCAGCAGTTTTCAGGTGGGGGAGAGGGACAATGAGCAGTTCTTC. Its protein product is CASSFQVGERDNEQFF.

This chain links TRBV6-5 with TRBJ1-4; no clear D. The CDR3 is 15 amino acids. Germline CDR1 and CDR2: MNHEY and SVGAGI. V lost 4 bases, J lost 8 bases, and 17 bases lay in between. The CDR3 loop reads CASSSNPDVGEKLFF. DNA for the CDR3: TGTGCCAGCAGTTCCAATCCCGACGTAGGCGAAAAACTGTTTTTT.

The chain has TRBV7-9 and TRBJ1-1; 7 bases match TRBD1. CDR3 length: 16 amino acids. The V gene end was trimmed by 2 bases and the J gene end by 3 bases; junction bases not matched to a gene: 9. Germline V gene lookup returns CDR1 SEHNR and CDR2 FQNEAQ (reference sequence). In DNA, the CDR3 is TGTGCCAGCAGCTTATGGATAGGGGGCGTGGACACTGAAGCTTTCTTT. This gives the protein CASSLWIGGVDTEAFF.

V gene TRBV6-6 combines with J gene TRBJ1-2; no clear D gene. V was cut by 11 bases and J by 4 bases, with 14 bases left in between. CDR3 size: 12 residues. CDR1 is MNHNY and CDR2 is SVGAGI in the germline V gene (reference sequence). CDR3 bases: TGTGCCGGCTGGGAGATCTCCTATGGCTACACCTTC. Protein: CAGWEISYGYTF.

The chain is built from TRBV7-9 and TRBJ2-1; possibly TRBD1 for D (7 bases). The V end was cut by 3 bases, the J end by 7 bases, with 16 bases between. From germline, CDR1 is SEHNR and CDR2 FQNEAQ (reference sequence). The CDR3 totals 15 residues. CDR3 in DNA: TGTGCCAGCAGCTTGGACTCAGGGGGGTCGAATGAGCAGTTCTTC. It is translated as CASSLDSGGSNEQFF.

In its sample, this clonotype was seen a few times. This chain joins TRBV11-2 and TRBJ2-1, with D perhaps TRBD1 (6 bases). The CDR3 loop spans 12 amino acids. Germline V gives CDR1 SGHAT, CDR2 FQNNGV. With 11 bases removed from V and 3 bases from J, the gap between germline ends came to 11 bases. DNA of the CDR3: TGTGCCGGGGGCTGGGGCTACAATGAGCAGTTCTTC. It is translated as CAGGWGYNEQFF.